The 10 T cell receptor beta chains listed next were all sequenced from one sample in a study of CD8+ T cells in alopecia areata. Indicated treatment: oral pan-JAK inhibitor, 5-10 mg twice daily. RNA, once extracted, was reverse transcribed into cDNA for use as the sequencing template. Libraries were prepared by immunoSEQ multiplex PCR; TCRdb keeps only in-frame clonotypes and omits some of them. The sample lists over 100,000 clones, roughly 50% occurring once. Sequenced here: CD8+ T cells sorted from blood, sampled at week 24, from a patient treated with tofacitinib. These receptors came from a human donor with alopecia areata.

In this sample, this clone turned up a few times. This chain connects TRBV11-3 to TRBJ2-1; TRBD2 agrees at 7 bases. The V and J ends lost 6 bases and 8 bases, in that order; junction bases with no gene match: 4. CDR1 is SGHNT and CDR2 is YENEEA in the germline V gene. CDR3 length equals 12 residues. The CDR3 sequence: CASRLAWDEQFF. In DNA form, the CDR3 reads TGTGCCAGCAGACTAGCGTGGGATGAGCAGTTCTTC.

The rearrangement joins TRBV27 to TRBJ1-5; D possibly corresponds to TRBD1 (5 bases). The germline V and J ends were trimmed by 3 bases and 7 bases, with 13 bases remaining between them. The CDR3 is 14 residues long. Germline CDR1 reads MNHEY; CDR2 reads SMNVEV (reference sequence). CDR3 sequence reads: CASSFVGARQPQHF. Written as DNA, the CDR3 is TGTGCCAGCAGTTTTGTTGGGGCACGGCAGCCCCAGCATTTT.

The chain recombines TRBV10-3 with TRBJ2-7; no clear D gene. V was pared by 0 bases and J by 2 bases, with 11 bases between. The CDR3 is made up of 15 amino acids. Per the germline V gene, CDR1 is ENHRY and CDR2 is SYGVKD. The CDR3 DNA reads as TGTGCCATCAGTGAGTCGACCTCCGAGGCCTACGAGCAGTACTTC. Translating gives CAISESTSEAYEQYF.

This chain uses TRBV6-5 with TRBJ1-1; D possibly corresponds to TRBD1 (6 bases). V lost 3 bases to trimming and J lost 1 base, with 12 bases between them. In germline, CDR1 is MNHEY, CDR2 SVGAGI. The CDR3 is made up of 15 amino acids. CDR3 sequence (DNA): TGTGCCAGCAGTTATGCTGCAGGGGCGAACACTGAAGCTTTCTTT. Protein product: CASSYAAGANTEAFF.

This clone was observed a single time. This sequence joins TRBV5-6 and TRBJ2-7, with 7 bases that match TRBD1. Losses at the gene ends were 2 bases for V and 2 bases for J; bases not matched to a gene: 4. CDR1 is SGHDT, CDR2 YYEEEE, per germline. The CDR3 runs to 14 residues. CDR3 nucleotides: TGTGCCAGCAGCTTCGTGACAGGGACCTACGAGCAGTACTTC. It is translated as CASSFVTGTYEQYF.

This clone appeared a single time. The rearrangement links TRBV6-5 to TRBJ1-1; 9 bases agree with TRBD1. Germline V CDR1 and CDR2: MNHEY, SVGAGI. The CDR3 has 15 residues. The V gene end was trimmed by 2 bases and the J gene end by 0 bases; junction bases not matched to a gene: 1. The CDR3 reads CASSYGQGLNTEAFF. The CDR3 DNA follows: TGTGCCAGCAGTTACGGACAGGGGTTGAACACTGAAGCTTTCTTT.

The chain couples TRBV30 to TRBJ2-5; D is undetermined. The germline gives CDR1 GTSNPN, CDR2 SVGIG (reference sequence). The CDR3 loop spans 13 amino acids. V was pared by 0 bases and J by 5 bases, with 10 bases between. This chain's CDR3 is CAWSVMEWETQYF. The DNA for the CDR3 is TGTGCCTGGAGTGTAATGGAATGGGAGACCCAGTACTTC.

This chain links TRBV30 with TRBJ1-5; D may be TRBD1 (5 bases). Germline loops: CDR1 GTSNPN, CDR2 SVGIG (reference sequence). The CDR3 has 15 residues. Deletions cut 1 base from V and 5 bases from J, with 15 bases between. CDR3 loop: CAWSEGRGGDQPQHF. CDR3 sequence (DNA): TGTGCCTGGAGTGAGGGGCGTGGGGGGGATCAGCCCCAGCATTTT.

This clone has more than one count but fewer than ten. CDR3 in amino acids: CASSLGQTYEQYF. CDR3 DNA sequence: TGTGCCAGCAGCTTGGGACAGACCTACGAGCAGTACTTC. The V call is TRBV13, the J call TRBJ2-7; 7 nucleotides agree with TRBD1. V lost 3 bases to trimming and J lost 2 bases; unmatched junction nucleotides: 1. Germline V lookup: CDR1 PRHDT, CDR2 FYEKMQ (reference sequence). There are 13 residues in the CDR3. Complete variable domain (other parts from reference TRBV13 and TRBJ2-7): AAGVIQSPRHLIKEKRETATLKCYPIPRHDTVYWYQQGPGQDPQFLISFYEKMQSDKGSIPDRFSAQQFSDYHSELNMSSLELGDSALYFCASSLGQTYEQYFGPGTRLTVT.

The chain carries TRBV19 and TRBJ2-6, with 9 bases fitting TRBD1. Trimming took 5 bases from V and 1 from J; bases not matched to a gene: 3. The length of the CDR3 is 16 residues. The germline V gene encodes CDR1 LNHDA and CDR2 SQIVND (reference sequence). The CDR3 region has the DNA TGTGCCAGTAGTTCCGACAGGGGGTCTGGGGCCAACGTCCTGACTTTC. It is translated as CASSSDRGSGANVLTF.